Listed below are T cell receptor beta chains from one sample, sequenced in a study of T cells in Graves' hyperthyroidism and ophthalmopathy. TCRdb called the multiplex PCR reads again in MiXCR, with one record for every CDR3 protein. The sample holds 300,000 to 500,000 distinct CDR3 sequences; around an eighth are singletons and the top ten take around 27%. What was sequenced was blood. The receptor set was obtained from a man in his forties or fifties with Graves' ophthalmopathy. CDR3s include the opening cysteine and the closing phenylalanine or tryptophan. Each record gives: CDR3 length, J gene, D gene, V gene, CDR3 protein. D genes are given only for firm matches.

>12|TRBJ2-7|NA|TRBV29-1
CSVAPGAYEQYF
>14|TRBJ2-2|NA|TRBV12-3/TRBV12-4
CAGSLGGNTGELFF
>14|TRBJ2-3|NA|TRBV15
CATSRDPTGNTQYF
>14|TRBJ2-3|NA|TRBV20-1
CSATPRPFTDTQYF
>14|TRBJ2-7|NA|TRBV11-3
CASSEVGITYEQYF
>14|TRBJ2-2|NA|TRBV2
CASSVGRNTGELFF
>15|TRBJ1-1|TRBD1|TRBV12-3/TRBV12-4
CASSLGDRGRTEAFF
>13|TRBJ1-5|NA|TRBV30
CAWNTDSNQPQHF
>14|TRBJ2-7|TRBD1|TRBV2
CASSKGTGNYEQYF
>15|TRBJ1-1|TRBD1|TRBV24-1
CATSEGTGEVTEAFF
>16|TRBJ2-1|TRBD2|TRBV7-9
CASSLGLAGFLNEQFF
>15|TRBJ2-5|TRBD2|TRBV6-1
CASSTRLADRETQYF
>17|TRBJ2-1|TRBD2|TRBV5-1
CASSAGLAGGPSTEQFF
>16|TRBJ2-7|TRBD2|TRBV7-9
CASSIGTSGRTYEQYF
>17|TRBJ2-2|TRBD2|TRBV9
CASSRLAGGLNTGELFF
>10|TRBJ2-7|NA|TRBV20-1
CSGGSYEQYF
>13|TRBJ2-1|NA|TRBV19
CASSRTLTGGQFF
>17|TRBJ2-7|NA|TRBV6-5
CASSYHGGAGSSYEQYF
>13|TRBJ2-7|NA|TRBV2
CASRQGISYEQYF
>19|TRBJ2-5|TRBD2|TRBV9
CASSPGTSGRTVWGETQYF
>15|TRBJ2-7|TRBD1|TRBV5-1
CASSAQGEALYEQYF
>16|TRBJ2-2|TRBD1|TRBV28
CASSPPGTGRPGELFF
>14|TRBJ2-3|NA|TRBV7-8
CASSSGLYPDTQYF
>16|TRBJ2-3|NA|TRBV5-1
CASSLTLVGSTDTRYF